What follows are 27 T cell receptor beta chains derived from one specimen sequenced in a study of cytomegalovirus exposure and HLA in healthy donors. 13 Jbeta primers and 60 Vbeta primers were used for the PCR. Libraries were prepared by immunoSEQ multiplex PCR; TCRdb keeps only in-frame clonotypes and omits some of them. Of 110,000 or so clones in the sample, 65% to 90% were seen once. The sequencing input was PBMCs. These receptors were collected from a woman between 25 and 40 years old in good health and CMV-seronegative.

V usage is TRBV2 and J usage is TRBJ2-1, with TRBD1 identical over 7 bases. This CDR3 is built from 18 residues. Germline lookup yields CDR1 SNHLY and CDR2 FYNNEI. V trimming: 9 bases; J trimming: 0 bases; junction bases outside the gene matches: 17. The CDR3 reads CASTRTGVGPSSYNEQFF. CDR3 sequence (DNA): TGTGCCAGTACTCGCACAGGGGTCGGGCCCAGCTCCTACAATGAGCAGTTCTTC.

The chain uses TRBV30 and TRBJ1-1; possibly TRBD1 for D (5 bases). Trimming removed 1 base from V and 9 bases from J, with 18 bases in between. In germline, CDR1 is GTSNPN, CDR2 SVGIG (reference sequence). CDR3 length: 14 amino acids. CDR3 region: CAWSDPSSGSKAFF. CDR3 nucleotides: TGTGCCTGGAGTGACCCAAGCTCAGGGTCTAAAGCTTTCTTT.

As regards this clone: A read error may account for a junction end that differs from germline. The gene calls are TRBV7-9 and TRBJ2-4, with a weak D call TRBD1 (5 bases). CDR1 and CDR2 from the germline V gene are SEHNR and FQNEAQ (reference sequence). CDR3 size: 16 residues. The CDR3 DNA sequence: TGTTCCAGCAGCTTGGGGTGGGCAGGGATGAGTGACATTCAGTACTTC. Amino acid sequence: CSSSLGWAGMSDIQYF.

The chain employs TRBV2 and TRBJ1-3; weak D call: TRBD1 (5 bases). Trimming shortened V by 5 bases and J by 4 bases, and 9 bases separated the two germline ends. CDR1 SNHLY and CDR2 FYNNEI come from the germline V gene. The CDR3 runs 13 residues. The CDR3 region has the DNA TGTGCCAGCAGTTTAGGGGTCGGAAACACCATATATTTT. It specifies CASSLGVGNTIYF.

The chain employs TRBV7-9 and TRBJ2-7; 7 nucleotides align to TRBD2. This CDR3 is 14 amino acids long. V shed 5 bases, J shed 2 bases, and the junction held 6 bases outside the gene matches. Germline CDR1 SEHNR, CDR2 FQNEAQ (reference sequence). The CDR3 DNA sequence: TGTGCCAGCAGCCCCCGGGACTATACCTACGAGCAGTACTTC. This sequence encodes CASSPRDYTYEQYF.

This clone was found a few times. The chain uses TRBV7-7 and TRBJ2-1; TRBD2 agrees at 9 bases. Germline lookup yields CDR1 SSHAT and CDR2 FNYEAQ (reference sequence). The CDR3 consists of 17 residues. V lost 1 base to trimming and J lost 8 bases; unmatched junction nucleotides: 12. The CDR3 DNA reads TGTGCCAGCAGCTTAGGGGGGCTTAGCGGGAGCGGGGATGAGCAGTTCTTC. Residues: CASSLGGLSGSGDEQFF. Drawing the rest from reference TRBV7-7 and TRBJ2-1, the complete variable domain is GAGVSQSPRYKVTKRGQDVTLRCDPISSHATLYWYQQALGQGPEFLTYFNYEAQPDKSGLPSDRFSAERPEGSISTLTIQRTEQRDSAMYRCASSLGGLSGSGDEQFFGPGTRLTVL.

The chain employs TRBV19 and TRBJ1-2; D is possibly TRBD1 (5 bases). Per the germline V gene, CDR1 is LNHDA and CDR2 is SQIVND (reference sequence). CDR3 size: 13 residues. The CDR3 nucleotides are TGTGCTGGGGGGATAAAGTGTAACTATGGCTACACCTTC. Translation gives CAGGIKCNYGYTF. The variable domain in full, completed from reference TRBV19 and TRBJ1-2, reads DGGITQSPKYLFRKEGQNVTLSCEQNLNHDAMYWYRQDPGQGLRLIYYSQIVNDFQKGDIAEGYSVSREKKESFPLTVTSAQKNPTAFYLCAGGIKCNYGYTFGSGTRLTVV.

A few counts support this clone. This sequence joins TRBV27 and TRBJ2-6; tentative D call: TRBD1 (6 bases). Per germline, CDR1 MNHEY and CDR2 SMNVEV (reference sequence). V lost 6 bases, J lost 0 bases, and 12 bases lay in between. The CDR3 runs 16 residues. In nucleotides, the CDR3 is TGTGCCAGCAGGCGCAACAGGGACTCTGGGGCCAACGTCCTGACTTTC. Encoded protein: CASRRNRDSGANVLTF.

This chain uses TRBV10-3 with TRBJ1-1, with D maybe TRBD1 (6 bases). V was pared by 7 bases and J by 0 bases, with 9 bases between. CDR3 length equals 13 residues. Germline-derived CDR1 and CDR2 are ENHRY and SYGVKD. The CDR3 DNA sequence: TGTGCCATCAAGGGGGACATGAACACTGAAGCTTTCTTT. Translating it yields CAIKGDMNTEAFF.

This chain connects TRBV28 to TRBJ1-2; D gene ambiguous. The CDR3 runs to 11 residues. Trimming pared 6 bases from V and 3 bases from J, leaving 5 bases between. The germline V gene encodes CDR1 MDHEN and CDR2 SYDVKM. The CDR3 DNA reads TGTGCCAGCAGAACGGACTATGGCTACACCTTC. This gives the protein CASRTDYGYTF.

This clone has a handful of counts. CDR3: CASSPRDRVPGYTF. DNA of the CDR3: TGTGCCAGCAGTCCGCGGGACAGGGTGCCTGGCTACACCTTC. The chain combines TRBV27 with TRBJ1-2; 9 bases agree with TRBD1. CDR3 length: 14 amino acids. V was clipped by 5 bases and J by 7 bases; unmatched bases: 8. CDR1 and CDR2 from the germline V gene are MNHEY and SMNVEV (reference sequence).

CDR3 sequence (DNA): TGTGCCAGCATCCGGACAGATTGTCAGCCCCAGCATTTT. Protein: CASIRTDCQPQHF. V is TRBV27 and J is TRBJ1-5, with a tentative D call TRBD1 (6 bases). Germline V gene data show CDR1 as MNHEY and CDR2 as SMNVEV (reference sequence). V lost 7 bases and J 6 bases, leaving 13 bases between the germline ends. The CDR3 consists of 13 residues.

A single count supports this clone. The V gene is TRBV7-9, the J gene TRBJ1-1; D may be TRBD1 (5 bases). The CDR3 length is 16 residues. Germline V gene data show CDR1 as SEHNR and CDR2 as FQNEAQ (reference sequence). Trimming removed 2 bases from V and 6 bases from J, with 19 bases in between. Here the CDR3 DNA reads TGTGCCAGCAGCTTAAGAGGGCGGGGGGACCTATCTGAAGCTTTCTTT. Protein product: CASSLRGRGDLSEAFF.

The chain recombines TRBV5-6 with TRBJ2-3, with D uncertain. Trimming shortened V by 0 bases and J by 3 bases, and 8 bases separated the two germline ends. CDR1 is SGHDT, CDR2 YYEEEE, per germline. The CDR3 consists of 14 residues. The CDR3 loop reads CASSLAGLTDTQYF. CDR3 sequence (DNA): TGTGCCAGCAGCTTGGCAGGATTGACAGATACGCAGTATTTT.

The V and J genes are TRBV30 and TRBJ2-4; D is ambiguous. Germline V gene data show CDR1 as GTSNPN and CDR2 as SVGIG (reference sequence). V was shortened by 5 bases and J by 0 bases, with 11 bases between the two germline ends. The CDR3 has 14 amino acids. The CDR3 reads CAWQQSLAKNIQYF. Here the CDR3 DNA reads TGTGCCTGGCAACAGAGCTTAGCCAAAAACATTCAGTACTTC.

The chain is built from TRBV2 and TRBJ2-1, with no clear D. Trimming left V 7 bases short and J 9 bases short, with 10 bases between. The CDR3 extends over 11 amino acids. The germline gives CDR1 SNHLY, CDR2 FYNNEI. The CDR3, as DNA: TGTGCCAGCATGTTGAGTTCTGAGCAGTTCTTC. As protein: CASMLSSEQFF.

This chain connects TRBV14 to TRBJ2-1; tentatively, D is TRBD1 (6 bases). Germline V gives CDR1 SGHDN, CDR2 FVKESK. Trimming took off 2 bases at V and 6 bases at J, with 17 bases between the two ends. This CDR3 is built from 16 residues. The CDR3, as DNA: TGTGCCAGCAGCCAACAAATGGGACACCCCTCCAATGAGCAGTTCTTC. It translates to CASSQQMGHPSNEQFF.

V usage is TRBV19 and J usage is TRBJ2-1, with a possible D match to TRBD2 (6 bases). Germline-derived CDR1 and CDR2 are LNHDA and SQIVND (reference sequence). The CDR3 totals 16 residues. V was cut by 8 bases and J by 8 bases, with 25 bases left in between. CDR3 nucleotides: TGTGCCAGTCGAGAATATGAGGGCGGGAATGTAGATGAGCAGTTCTTC. Its protein is CASREYEGGNVDEQFF. The whole variable domain, filled in from reference TRBV19 and TRBJ2-1, reads DGGITQSPKYLFRKEGQNVTLSCEQNLNHDAMYWYRQDPGQGLRLIYYSQIVNDFQKGDIAEGYSVSREKKESFPLTVTSAQKNPTAFYLCASREYEGGNVDEQFFGPGTRLTVL.

The chain links TRBV5-1 to TRBJ2-1, with a weak D call TRBD1 (6 bases). The CDR3 sequence is 15 residues long. CDR1 is SGHRS and CDR2 is YFSETQ in the germline V gene. V dropped 3 bases and J dropped 10 bases, with 20 bases sitting between them. CDR3 residues: CASSYRDTPLGEQFF. The CDR3 DNA is TGCGCCAGCAGCTACCGGGACACCCCTCTGGGGGAGCAGTTCTTC.

The chain carries TRBV19 and TRBJ2-2; 8 positions agree with TRBD2. The CDR3 has 14 residues. With 4 bases clipped from V and 6 bases from J, the junction kept 4 bases outside the gene matches. Looked up from germline, CDR1 is LNHDA and CDR2 is SQIVND (reference sequence). The CDR3 loop is CASSSTGGAGELFF. The CDR3 DNA follows: TGTGCCAGTAGTAGTACGGGGGGGGCCGGGGAGCTGTTTTTT.

This CDR3 reads CASSPPSGRGTQYF. The CDR3, as DNA: TGTGCCAGCAGCCCACCTAGCGGGAGAGGGACCCAGTACTTC. The chain is built from TRBV7-8 and TRBJ2-5, with 10 bases that match TRBD2. The CDR3 sequence is 14 residues long. The germline V gene encodes CDR1 SGHVS and CDR2 FQNEAQ. The V gene end was trimmed by 5 bases and the J gene end by 7 bases; junction bases not matched to a gene: 7.

The chain has TRBV5-4 and TRBJ2-7; 8 nucleotides line up with TRBD1. This CDR3 spans 14 amino acids. Germline V gene sequence: CDR1 SGHNT, CDR2 YYREEE (reference sequence). V shed 4 bases, J shed 6 bases, and the junction held 9 bases outside the gene matches. The CDR3 is CASSNPDRVREQYF. Here the CDR3 DNA reads TGTGCCAGCAGCAACCCGGACAGGGTCCGCGAGCAGTACTTC.

The J gene is TRBJ2-4, the V gene TRBV10-3; D ambiguous. The CDR3 runs to 11 residues. Germline CDR1 and CDR2: ENHRY and SYGVKD. The V end lost 6 bases, the J end lost 5 bases, and 5 bases lay between the germline ends. The CDR3 bases are TGTGCCATCAGCAGTGAAAACATTCAGTACTTC. The encoded protein is CAISSENIQYF.

V usage is TRBV20-1 and J usage is TRBJ1-1; 7 bases fit TRBD1. The CDR3 totals 11 residues. Germline trimming cut 5 bases from V and 7 bases from J; bases unmatched to any gene: 4. Germline-derived CDR1 and CDR2 are DFQATT and SNEGSKA (reference sequence). CDR3 DNA: TGCAGTGCTGTCCGGGACAGTGAAGCTTTCTTT. Amino acids: CSAVRDSEAFF.

The chain recombines TRBV12-5 with TRBJ2-7; TRBD2 is a possible D gene (6 bases). V lost 5 bases and J 3 bases, leaving 14 bases between the germline ends. Per germline, CDR1 LGHNT and CDR2 FRNRAP. The CDR3 runs 14 residues. The DNA for the CDR3 is TGTGCTAGTGGTCCCAGAGCGGGCAACTACGAGCAGTACTTC. It codes for CASGPRAGNYEQYF.

This rearrangement joins TRBV5-6 to TRBJ2-1, with 9 bases lining up with TRBD2. The CDR3 runs to 15 residues. J gave up 2 bases and V 2 bases, and 2 bases lay outside the gene matches. CDR1 is SGHDT, CDR2 YYEEEE, per germline. CDR3 protein: CASSLSSGTYNEQFF. CDR3 coding DNA: TGTGCCAGCAGCTTATCTAGCGGGACCTACAATGAGCAGTTCTTC. The variable domain in full, completed from reference TRBV5-6 and TRBJ2-1, reads DAGVTQSPTHLIKTRGQQVTLRCSPKSGHDTVSWYQQALGQGPQFIFQYYEEEERQRGNFPDRFSGHQFPNYSSELNVNALLLGDSALYLCASSLSSGTYNEQFFGPGTRLTVL.

V gene TRBV5-1 combines with J gene TRBJ2-3; 7 positions match TRBD2. With V trimmed by 6 bases and J by 4 bases, 14 bases remained unmatched. This CDR3 is 16 amino acids long. In germline, CDR1 is SGHRS, CDR2 YFSETQ. CDR3 sequence: CASKGVREGRADTQYF. In DNA form, the CDR3 reads TGCGCCAGCAAGGGAGTCAGGGAGGGTCGTGCAGATACGCAGTATTTT.